This TCR beta chain was found in a study of blood T cell repertoires in COVID-19. TCRdb keeps only in-frame clones here, not all; method: immunoSEQ multiplex PCR. The sample yields about 15,000 clones, around 89% seen once. Germline CDR1 LNHDA, CDR2 SQIVND (reference sequence). This CDR3 spans 14 amino acids. The ends lost 7 bases at V and 5 bases at J; junction bases unmatched: 8. The chain couples TRBV19 to TRBJ1-5; TRBD1 aligns across 7 bases. The sequenced material came from peripheral blood. This TCR was sampled from a human donor in a cohort sampled during active COVID-19. CDR3 coding DNA: TGTGCCAGTACAATTCGACAGGGCCATCAGCCCCAGCATTTT. It specifies CASTIRQGHQPQHF.